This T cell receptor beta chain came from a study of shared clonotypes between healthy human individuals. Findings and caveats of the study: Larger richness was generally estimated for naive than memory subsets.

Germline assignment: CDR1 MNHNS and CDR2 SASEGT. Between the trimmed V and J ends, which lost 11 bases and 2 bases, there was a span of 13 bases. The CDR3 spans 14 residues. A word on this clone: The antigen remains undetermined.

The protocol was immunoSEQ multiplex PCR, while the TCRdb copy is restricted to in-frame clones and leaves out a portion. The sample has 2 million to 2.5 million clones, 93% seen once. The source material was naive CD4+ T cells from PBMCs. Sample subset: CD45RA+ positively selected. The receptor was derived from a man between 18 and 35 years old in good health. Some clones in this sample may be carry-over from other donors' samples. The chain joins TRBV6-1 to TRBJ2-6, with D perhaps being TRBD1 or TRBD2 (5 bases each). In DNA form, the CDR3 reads TGTGCCTTCTCCCGAGGGGCTGGGGCCAACGTCCTGACTTTC. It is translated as CAFSRGAGANVLTF.